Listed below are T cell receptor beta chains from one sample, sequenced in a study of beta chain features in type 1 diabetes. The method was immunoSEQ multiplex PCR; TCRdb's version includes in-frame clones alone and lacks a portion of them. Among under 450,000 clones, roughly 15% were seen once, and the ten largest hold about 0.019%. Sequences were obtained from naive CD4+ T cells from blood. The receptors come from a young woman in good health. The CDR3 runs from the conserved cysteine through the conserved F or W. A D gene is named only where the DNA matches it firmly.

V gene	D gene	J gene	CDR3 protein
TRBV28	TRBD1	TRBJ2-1	CGKRDRGDEQFF
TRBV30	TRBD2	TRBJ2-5	CACGTSGTKTQYF
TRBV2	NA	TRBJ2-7	CASSAARSAEQYF
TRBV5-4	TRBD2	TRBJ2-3	CASSSLLAGGHKAQYF
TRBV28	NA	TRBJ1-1	CASRSGNTEAFF
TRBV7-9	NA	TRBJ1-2	CASSLQGNYGYTF
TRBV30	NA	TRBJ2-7	CAWRGRYPSYEQYF
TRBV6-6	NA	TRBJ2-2	CASFNGIFTGELFF
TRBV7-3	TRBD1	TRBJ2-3	CASSFGRGYEDTQYF
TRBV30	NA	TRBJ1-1	CAKGRGNTEAFF
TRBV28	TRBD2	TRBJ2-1	CASRPGLAGRKWFF
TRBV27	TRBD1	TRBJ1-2	CASKGQGAGGYTF
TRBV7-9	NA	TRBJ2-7	CASRALGALYEQYF
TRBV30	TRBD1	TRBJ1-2	CAGQENYGYTF
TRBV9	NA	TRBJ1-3	CASSVDTESGNTIYF
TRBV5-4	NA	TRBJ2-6	CASKPSGANVLTF
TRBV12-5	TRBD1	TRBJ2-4	CASGSTYGTGGKNIQYF
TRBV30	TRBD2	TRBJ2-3	CAWRAGADTQYF
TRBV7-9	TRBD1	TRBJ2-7	CASSLGGTGNEQYF
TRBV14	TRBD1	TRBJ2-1	CASSLYPRQGNEQFF
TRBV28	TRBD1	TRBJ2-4	CASSLPGTEKNIQYF
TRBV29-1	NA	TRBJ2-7	CSVKPQGSYEQYF
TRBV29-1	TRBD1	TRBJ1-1	CSVAIQGANTEAFF
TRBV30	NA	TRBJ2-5	CAWSEGGETQYF
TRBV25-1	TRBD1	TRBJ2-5	CASSERGQGYETQYF
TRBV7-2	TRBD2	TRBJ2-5	CASSTSGNHQETQYF
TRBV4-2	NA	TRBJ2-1	CASSQDVSDEQFF
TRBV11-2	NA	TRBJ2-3	CASSLVLVSDTQYF
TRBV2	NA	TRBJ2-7	CASSETGLTYEQYF
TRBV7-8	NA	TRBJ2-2	CASSLGSASNTGELFF
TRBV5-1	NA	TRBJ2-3	CASSLEKGADTQYF
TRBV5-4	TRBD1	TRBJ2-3	CASSSRQGASTDTQYF
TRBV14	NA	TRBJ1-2	CASSQGQNYGYTF
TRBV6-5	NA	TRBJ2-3	CASQGLTDTQYF
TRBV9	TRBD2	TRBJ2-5	CASSVGWTSGKETQYF
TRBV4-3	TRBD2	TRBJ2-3	CASSQGRLAVNLDTQYF
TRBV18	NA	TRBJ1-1	CASSPRGDTEAFF
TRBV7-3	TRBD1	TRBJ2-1	CASSTQTGPYNEQFF
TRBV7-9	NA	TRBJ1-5	CASSFDRQVQPQHF
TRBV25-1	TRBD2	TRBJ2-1	CASSMAGGSYNEQFF
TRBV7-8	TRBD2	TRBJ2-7	CASSLVGLAGREQYF
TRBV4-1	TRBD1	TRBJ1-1	CASSLISGTGGAFF
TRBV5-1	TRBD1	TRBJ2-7	CASSPGTGYYEQYF
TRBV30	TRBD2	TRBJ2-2	CAWSPVLIAGASGELFF
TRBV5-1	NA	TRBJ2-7	CASTSDSTTYEQYF
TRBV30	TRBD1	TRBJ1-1	CAWKQATGRAFF
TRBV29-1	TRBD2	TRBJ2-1	CSGGGLADNEQFF
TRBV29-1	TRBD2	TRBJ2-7	CSVVPQREGLNEQYF
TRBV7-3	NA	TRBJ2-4	CASSTVGDKGNIQYF
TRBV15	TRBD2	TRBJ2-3	CATSPTSGRADTQYF
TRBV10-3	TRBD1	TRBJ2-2	CAIRDRGDTGELFF
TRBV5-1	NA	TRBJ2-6	CASSITITLGAGANVLTF
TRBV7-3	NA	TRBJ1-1	CASSFNLNTEAFF
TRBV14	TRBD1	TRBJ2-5	CASSHPTGPTETQYF
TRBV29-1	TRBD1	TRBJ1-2	CSVDITGGSYGYTF
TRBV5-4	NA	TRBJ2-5	CASSFVQDVGETQYF
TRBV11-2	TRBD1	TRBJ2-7	CASSLVHGTASYEQYF
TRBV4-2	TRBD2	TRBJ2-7	CASSQTGGRDGVYEQYF
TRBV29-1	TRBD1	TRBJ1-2	CSVDPGGLDGYTF